The clone carrying this T cell receptor (beta chain) was detected once. What it binds is not known. The CDR3 covers 15 residues. V was shortened by 4 bases and J by 1 base, with 15 bases between the two germline ends. Germline assignment: CDR1 SGHRS and CDR2 YFSETQ. This sample was included in a study of OX40 agonist ivuxolimab in advanced cancers. Turning to the study itself: A mean age of roughly 60 years, range about 20 to 79, was recorded, and approximately 85% were male. Study-wide points: Individuals who were partial responders at 0.1-3.0 mg/kg had clonal expansion that ranked among the lowest. More expanded clones were seen, on average, in CD8+ T cells than in CD4+.

Clones were read by immunoSEQ multiplex PCR, and TCRdb kept only the in-frame ones, dropping some. The sample shows some 77,000 clones, more than 70% of them seen only once. The sequences come from CD4+ or CD8+ T cells sorted from blood, collected in a trial of the OX40 agonist ivuxolimab. V and J are TRBV5-1 and TRBJ2-7; D might be TRBD1 or TRBD2, each matching 5 bases. This TCR was recovered from an adult with an advanced solid tumor such as melanoma, head and neck, liver or kidney cancer. For the CDR3, the DNA is TGCGCCAGCAGCCCGCCCGGGGCCGGATCCTACGAGCAGTACTTC. Translating gives CASSPPGAGSYEQYF. The full variable domain, its missing parts supplied by reference TRBV5-1 and TRBJ2-7, is KAGVTQTPRYLIKTRGQQVTLSCSPISGHRSVSWYQQTPGQGLQFLFEYFSETQRNKGNFPGRFSGRQFSNSRSEMNVSTLELGDSALYLCASSPPGAGSYEQYFGPGTRLTVT.